This T cell receptor beta chain came from a study of blood T cell repertoires in COVID-19. About the study: The United States, Italy and Spain provided the acute and convalescent COVID-19 samples. T cells, B-cell-depleted T cells, or PBMCs provided the cDNA or gDNA that served as material.

Original processing methods: Nucleated cell counts were estimated from reference gene primer amplification. The assay was immunoSEQ multiplex PCR, and TCRdb's table has in-frame clones only and misses some. The D gene and trimming were derived from the DNA, and the V and J assignments and clone size from that table. This sample has 150,000 to 200,000 clones, with about 88% found just once. The CDR3 extends over 14 amino acids. Per germline, CDR1 SGHTA and CDR2 FQGNSA. Trimming took 5 bases from V and 9 from J; bases not matched to a gene: 7. This sequence joins TRBV7-2 and TRBJ1-6, with TRBD1 identical over 7 bases. Sequencing input: peripheral blood. The TCR sequence derives from a woman aged 80 or older in a cohort sampled during active or convalescent COVID-19. The CDR3 is CASSRGQAVSPLHF. CDR3 sequence (DNA): TGTGCCAGCAGCCGTGGACAGGCCGTTTCACCCCTCCACTTT.